This TCR beta chain was profiled in a study of technical replicates of blood from a few donors. Libraries were prepared by immunoSEQ multiplex PCR; TCRdb keeps only in-frame clonotypes and omits some of them. The sample contains tens of thousands of clones, 86% of which appear only once. Germline V gene lookup returns CDR1 SGHRS and CDR2 YFSETQ. The CDR3 sequence is 16 residues long. The trim removed 3 bases at V and 3 bases at J, leaving 6 bases unmatched. This sequence joins TRBV5-1 and TRBJ2-1; 10 positions agree with TRBD2. The source is a human donor in good health. Some clones in this sample may be carry-over from other donors' samples. The sequencing sample was made of PBMCs. CDR3 in DNA: TGCGCCAGCAGCTCGACCGGGACTAGCGACTACAATGAGCAGTTCTTC. The encoded protein is CASSSTGTSDYNEQFF. Based on the CDR3 plus reference TRBV5-1 and TRBJ2-1, the full variable domain is KAGVTQTPRYLIKTRGQQVTLSCSPISGHRSVSWYQQTPGQGLQFLFEYFSETQRNKGNFPGRFSGRQFSNSRSEMNVSTLELGDSALYLCASSSTGTSDYNEQFFGPGTRLTVL.